This T cell receptor (beta chain) emerged from a study of shared clonotypes between healthy human individuals. This clone appeared a single time. Its target is unknown. Whole-study findings and limits: Sequencing depth was expected to affect clonotype sharing among donors.

The sequenced material, unsorted PBMC DNA, was run on ten immunoSEQ deep assay plates. Profiling relied on immunoSEQ multiplex PCR, and the TCRdb table lists in-frame clones only, not all of them. The table records about 510,000 clones, 79% of them present only once. The sequence came from a woman in her thirties or forties in good health. Some clones in this sample may be carry-over from other donors' samples. The sequenced material came from PBMCs.

CDR3 nucleotide sequence: TGTGCCAGTTCACAGGGAGGTAATGAAAAACTGTTTTTT. Amino acid sequence: CASSQGGNEKLFF. This chain joins TRBV19 and TRBJ1-4; D may be TRBD1 (6 bases). CDR3 size: 13 residues. CDR1 LNHDA and CDR2 SQIVND come from the germline V gene (reference sequence). Between the trimmed V and J ends, which lost 8 bases and 4 bases, there was a span of 11 bases.